The 13 T cell receptor beta chains below all came from one sample that was sequenced in a study of CD8 T cells in ankylosing spondylitis. In TCRdb, the 5' RACE reads were re-called with MiXCR into one record per CDR3 protein. The data show 180,000 or so distinct CDR3 sequences, with under 14% seen just once and 25% to 30% held by the top ten. Sequencing was done on a sample of blood, either unsorted or a sorted T cell fraction (not recorded which). The receptors were gathered from a male donor with ankylosing spondylitis or in good health (not recorded which).

In its sample, this clonotype was seen many times. This chain joins TRBV27 and TRBJ2-2; 10 positions match TRBD1. The CDR3 consists of 17 residues. Germline V gene lookup returns CDR1 MNHEY and CDR2 SMNVEV (reference sequence). Trimming removed 0 bases from V and 3 bases from J; junction bases left unmatched: 4. This chain's CDR3 is CASSLSPGTGDTGELFF. CDR3 DNA: TGTGCCAGCAGTTTATCTCCCGGGACAGGGGACACCGGGGAGCTGTTTTTT.

In its sample, this clonotype was seen many times. This chain links TRBV12-3 or TRBV12-4 with TRBJ1-2, with no clear D. This CDR3 is 14 amino acids long. Trimming took off 6 bases at V and 3 bases at J, with 14 bases between the two ends. The CDR3 region has the DNA TGTGCCAGCAGGTCAAGGACCTTGGACTATGGCTACACCTTC. Translation gives CASRSRTLDYGYTF.

This clonotype was picked up many times. This chain links TRBV6-1 with TRBJ1-1, with 9 nucleotides matching TRBD1. V lost 6 bases, J lost 1 base, and 9 bases stayed unmatched. CDR1 and CDR2 (germline): MNHNS, SASEGT. The CDR3 has 16 amino acids. The CDR3, as DNA: TGTGCCAGCAGGAAACTCCCGGGACAGGGGAACACTGAAGCTTTCTTT. It translates to CASRKLPGQGNTEAFF.

The table lists this clonotype with a few counts. The J gene is TRBJ2-3, the V gene TRBV4-1; perhaps TRBD2 as D (6 bases). Deletions cut 3 bases from V and 6 bases from J, with 19 bases between. The germline V gene encodes CDR1 MGHRA and CDR2 YSYEKL. The CDR3 has 16 amino acids. Here the CDR3 reads CASSQQTGVKADTQYF. The CDR3 nucleotides are TGCGCCAGCAGCCAGCAAACGGGAGTTAAGGCGGATACGCAGTATTTT.

The CDR3 DNA follows: TGTGCCATCAGAGGGGACAGCAGCTACAATGAGCAGTTCTTC. Translated: CAIRGDSSYNEQFF. V usage is TRBV10-3 and J usage is TRBJ2-1, with 7 positions matching TRBD1. Germline V CDR1 and CDR2: ENHRY, SYGVKD. The CDR3 extends over 14 amino acids. J lost 3 bases, V lost 6 bases, and 5 bases had no gene match.

This clonotype was counted many times. The chain uses TRBV5-5 and TRBJ2-4; D call uncertain. The germline V gene encodes CDR1 SGHKS and CDR2 YYEKEE (reference sequence). The CDR3 sequence is 14 residues long. With 4 bases removed from V and 7 bases from J, the gap between germline ends came to 15 bases. This CDR3 reads CASSPLLVKNIQYF. The DNA for the CDR3 is TGTGCCAGCAGCCCTTTGCTGGTAAAGAACATTCAGTACTTC.

This clonotype was observed at least ten times. V usage is TRBV5-6 and J usage is TRBJ2-3; D remains ambiguous. There are 16 residues in the CDR3. The V gene lost 0 bases and the J gene lost 5 bases, with 16 bases spanning the gap. CDR1 is SGHDT and CDR2 is YYEEEE in the germline V gene. CDR3 nucleotide sequence: TGTGCCAGCAGCTTGGCCGGGCTAGGGTTGGGAGATACGCAGTATTTT. Protein sequence: CASSLAGLGLGDTQYF. Combining the CDR3 with reference TRBV5-6 and TRBJ2-3 gives the whole variable domain DAGVTQSPTHLIKTRGQQVTLRCSPKSGHDTVSWYQQALGQGPQFIFQYYEEEERQRGNFPDRFSGHQFPNYSSELNVNALLLGDSALYLCASSLAGLGLGDTQYFGPGTRLTVL.

This clonotype was seen more than once but under ten times. The J gene is TRBJ2-5, the V gene TRBV7-7; D tentatively fits TRBD1 or TRBD2 (6 bases each). Trimming stripped 0 bases from V and 5 bases from J, with 13 bases between. The CDR3 runs 15 residues. CDR1 and CDR2 (germline): SSHAT, FNYEAQ (reference sequence). The CDR3 loop reads CASSLAGGDRETQYF. The DNA for the CDR3 is TGTGCCAGCAGCTTAGCGGGGGGCGACCGGGAGACCCAGTACTTC.

This clonotype was counted ten times or more. V and J are TRBV10-3 and TRBJ2-3, with D possibly TRBD2 on 6 matching bases. Trimming cost V 6 bases and J 2 bases, with 18 bases left between them. The CDR3 extends over 16 amino acids. Germline CDR1 and CDR2: ENHRY and SYGVKD. The CDR3 bases are TGTGCCATCAGAACCCCAAGGGCTAGCGACACAGATACGCAGTATTTT. Its translation: CAIRTPRASDTDTQYF.

This rearrangement joins TRBV29-1 to TRBJ2-2; 10 bases match TRBD1. Germline CDR1 reads SQVTM; CDR2 reads ANQGSEA. There are 16 residues in the CDR3. The V segment lost 0 bases and the J segment 6 bases; nucleotides outside the gene matches: 7. CDR3 in amino acids: CSVEDPGTGESGELFF. CDR3 coding DNA: TGCAGCGTTGAAGATCCAGGGACAGGGGAATCCGGGGAGCTGTTTTTT.

This clonotype was observed a handful of times. V usage is TRBV20-1 and J usage is TRBJ2-2; 10 positions agree with TRBD1. Germline assignment: CDR1 DFQATT and CDR2 SNEGSKA (reference sequence). The CDR3 extends over 15 amino acids. V lost 6 bases, J lost 4 bases, and 8 bases stayed unmatched. The CDR3 bases are TGCAGTGCGGGGCCGGGACAGGGGACCACCGGGGAGCTGTTTTTT. It encodes CSAGPGQGTTGELFF.

This clonotype was seen a few times. The chain links TRBV3-1 to TRBJ1-2; D call uncertain. Germline values: CDR1 LGHDT, CDR2 YNNKEL (reference sequence). The CDR3 covers 13 residues. Trimming pared 4 bases from V and 8 bases from J, leaving 14 bases between. The CDR3 protein is CASSPGYERGYTF. For the CDR3, the DNA is TGTGCCAGCAGCCCCGGTTACGAGCGGGGCTACACCTTC.

The chain combines TRBV20-1 with TRBJ2-2; D could derive from TRBD1 or TRBD2 (5 bases each). Germline V lookup: CDR1 DFQATT, CDR2 SNEGSKA (reference sequence). V was cut by 0 bases and J by 0 bases, with 14 bases left in between. CDR3 length equals 17 residues. The CDR3 region is CSARDRGSASNTGELFF. The DNA for the CDR3 is TGCAGTGCTAGAGATCGGGGCAGCGCCTCGAACACCGGGGAGCTGTTTTTT.